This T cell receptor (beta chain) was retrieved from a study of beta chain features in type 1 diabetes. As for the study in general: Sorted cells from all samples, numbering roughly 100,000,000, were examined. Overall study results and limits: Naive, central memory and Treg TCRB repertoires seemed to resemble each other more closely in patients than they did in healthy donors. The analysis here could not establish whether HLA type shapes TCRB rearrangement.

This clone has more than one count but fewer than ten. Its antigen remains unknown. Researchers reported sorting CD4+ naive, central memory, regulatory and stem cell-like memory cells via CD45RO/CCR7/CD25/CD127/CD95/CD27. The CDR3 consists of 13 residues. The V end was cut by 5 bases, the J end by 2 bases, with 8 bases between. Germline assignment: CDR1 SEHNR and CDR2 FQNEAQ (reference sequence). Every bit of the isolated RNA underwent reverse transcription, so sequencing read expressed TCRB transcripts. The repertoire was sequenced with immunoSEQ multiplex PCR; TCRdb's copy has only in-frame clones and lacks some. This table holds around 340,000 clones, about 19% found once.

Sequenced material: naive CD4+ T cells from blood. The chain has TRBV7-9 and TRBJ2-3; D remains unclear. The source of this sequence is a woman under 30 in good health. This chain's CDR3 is CASSGSNTDTQYF. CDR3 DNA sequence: TGTGCCAGCAGCGGCTCGAACACAGATACGCAGTATTTT.